The 9 T cell receptor beta chains in this list originate from one sample, sequenced in a study of chemoradiotherapy in HPV16-positive cancers. The protocol was immunoSEQ multiplex PCR, while the TCRdb copy is restricted to in-frame clones and leaves out a portion. The sample lists about 34,000 clones, 80% to 95% occurring once. The material sequenced was blood, taken from a patient who underwent chemoradiotherapy. Receptors were obtained from a human donor with HPV-associated anogenital cancer.

CDR3 in amino acids: CASGPSPGTPTGELFF. The CDR3, as DNA: TGTGCTAGTGGTCCCTCCCCGGGGACTCCTACCGGGGAGCTGTTTTTT. V gene TRBV12-5 combines with J gene TRBJ2-2; TRBD2 is a possible D gene (6 bases). The germline CDR1 and CDR2 sequences are LGHNT and FRNRAP. Deletions cut 5 bases from V and 5 bases from J, with 18 bases between. This CDR3 region has 16 residues. The variable domain in full, completed from reference TRBV12-5 and TRBJ2-2, reads DARVTQTPRHKVTEMGQEVTMRCQPILGHNTVFWYRQTMMQGLELLAYFRNRAPLDDSGMPKDRFSAEMPDATLATLKIQPSEPRDSAVYFCASGPSPGTPTGELFFGEGSRLTVL.

The chain joins TRBV5-5 to TRBJ2-3; TRBD2 matches 9 bases. V was clipped by 1 base and J by 4 bases; unmatched bases: 7. Germline V gene lookup returns CDR1 SGHKS and CDR2 YYEKEE (reference sequence). The CDR3 has 16 amino acids. For the CDR3, the DNA is TGTGCCAGCAGCTTGATTGGTAGCGGGGGTTCAGATACGCAGTATTTT. Protein sequence: CASSLIGSGGSDTQYF. Complete variable domain (other parts from reference TRBV5-5 and TRBJ2-3): DAGVTQSPTHLIKTRGQQVTLRCSPISGHKSVSWYQQVLGQGPQFIFQYYEKEERGRGNFPDRFSARQFPNYSSELNVNALLLGDSALYLCASSLIGSGGSDTQYFGPGTRLTVL.

The chain has TRBV14 and TRBJ2-5, with 9 bases fitting TRBD1. CDR3 length: 16 amino acids. Germline V lookup: CDR1 SGHDN, CDR2 FVKESK. V was clipped by 2 bases and J by 5 bases; unmatched bases: 9. DNA of the CDR3: TGTGCCAGCAGCCAACATACAGGGGGCGAGACGGAGACCCAGTACTTC. Protein: CASSQHTGGETETQYF. The whole variable domain, remainder taken from reference TRBV14 and TRBJ2-5, is EAGVTQFPSHSVIEKGQTVTLRCDPISGHDNLYWYRRVMGKEIKFLLHFVKESKQDESGMPNNRFLAERTGGTYSTLKVQPAELEDSGVYFCASSQHTGGETETQYFGPGTRLLVL.

The sample holds a few counts of this clone. V and J are TRBV19 and TRBJ1-2; no clear D gene. Trimming stripped 3 bases from V and 3 bases from J, with 8 bases between. Per the germline V gene, CDR1 is LNHDA and CDR2 is SQIVND (reference sequence). This CDR3 comprises 13 residues. For the CDR3, the DNA is TGTGCCAGTAGTATGGACGGAGACTATGGCTACACCTTC. This gives the protein CASSMDGDYGYTF. Based on the CDR3 plus reference TRBV19 and TRBJ1-2, the full variable domain is DGGITQSPKYLFRKEGQNVTLSCEQNLNHDAMYWYRQDPGQGLRLIYYSQIVNDFQKGDIAEGYSVSREKKESFPLTVTSAQKNPTAFYLCASSMDGDYGYTFGSGTRLTVV.

The chain has TRBV4-3 and TRBJ1-1; no clear D gene. With 0 bases removed from V and 4 bases from J, the gap between germline ends came to 6 bases. This CDR3 is built from 13 residues. Per germline, CDR1 LGHNA and CDR2 YSLEER. CDR3 loop: CASSQEGSTEAFF. The CDR3 DNA is TGCGCCAGCAGCCAAGAAGGAAGCACTGAAGCTTTCTTT.

This sequence joins TRBV4-3 and TRBJ1-2; 7 nucleotides align to TRBD1. This CDR3 has 14 amino acids. Germline V gene lookup returns CDR1 LGHNA and CDR2 YSLEER. V shed 8 bases, J shed 5 bases, and the junction held 11 bases outside the gene matches. This CDR3 is CASARRQGSYGYTF. CDR3 nucleotide sequence: TGCGCCAGCGCCCGAAGACAGGGCTCGTATGGCTACACCTTC.

CDR3 amino acids: CASSPSGGGLYEQYF. The CDR3 coding sequence is TGTGCCAGCAGCCCAAGCGGGGGGGGTCTATACGAGCAGTACTTC. V is TRBV9 and J is TRBJ2-7, with 10 nucleotides matching TRBD2. CDR1 is SGDLS, CDR2 YYNGEE, per germline. The CDR3 is 15 residues long. J lost 4 bases, V lost 4 bases, and 8 bases had no gene match.

This clone was detected only once. The chain employs TRBV5-6 and TRBJ2-6; 7 positions agree with TRBD1. V shed 3 bases and J 0 bases; nucleotides not matched to a gene: 6. CDR1 and CDR2 from the germline V gene are SGHDT and YYEEEE. The CDR3 is 17 amino acids. The CDR3 sequence is CASSYGTESSGANVLTF. CDR3 nucleotides: TGTGCCAGCAGCTACGGGACAGAGAGCTCTGGGGCCAACGTCCTGACTTTC.

The chain combines TRBV18 with TRBJ1-6; D remains unclear. Trimming stripped 8 bases from V and 7 bases from J, with 24 bases between. The length of the CDR3 is 17 residues. Germline loops: CDR1 KGHSH, CDR2 LQKENI. The chain's CDR3 is CASQAALEKMPNSPLHF. For the CDR3, the DNA is TGTGCCAGCCAGGCTGCCCTCGAAAAGATGCCAAATTCACCCCTCCACTTT.